What follows is one T cell receptor beta chain and its context. Donation came from healthy HIV-negative adults that had no recent acute infections or vaccinations. This CDR3 spans 13 amino acids. V lost 5 bases, J lost 7 bases, and 14 bases lay in between. Germline V gene data show CDR1 as SGHTA and CDR2 as FQGTGA. The record originates from a study of shared clonotypes between healthy human individuals. Generated by immunoSEQ multiplex PCR, the TCRdb table keeps only in-frame clones and is missing some. The sample contains roughly 2 million clones, around 95% of which appear only once. The source material was naive CD4+ T cells sorted from blood. The subset: CD45RA+ positively selected. This TCR was sampled from a man in his late teens or twenties in good health. The genes are TRBV7-3 and TRBJ2-5, with D possibly being TRBD1 or TRBD2 (5 bases each). The CDR3 loop is CASSPGTLRTQYF. The CDR3 nucleotides are TGTGCCAGCAGCCCCGGGACGCTTCGGACCCAGTACTTC.